This section outlines one T cell receptor beta chain sequence together with its context. The J segment lost 6 bases and the V segment lost 7 bases, leaving 9 bases of the junction unmatched. CDR1 is SNHLY and CDR2 is FYNNEI in the germline V gene. The CDR3 runs to 14 residues. This specimen belongs to a study of blood T cell repertoires in COVID-19. Original handling: Reference gene primer amplification gave nucleated cell count estimates. Repertoires were generated with immunoSEQ multiplex PCR, while TCRdb's copy carries only in-frame clones and drops some. Clone size and the V and J calls come from that table; the DNA yielded D and trimming. Altogether tens of thousands of clones are present, about 63% being singletons, with the ten largest covering roughly 9.6%.

The TCR comes from a woman in her sixties or seventies with acute or convalescent COVID-19. Sequenced sample: peripheral blood. This chain joins TRBV2 and TRBJ1-2, with TRBD1 matching over 9 bases. CDR3 in amino acids: CASKEGQGIDGYTF. For the CDR3, the DNA is TGTGCCAGCAAGGAGGGACAGGGTATAGATGGCTACACCTTC.